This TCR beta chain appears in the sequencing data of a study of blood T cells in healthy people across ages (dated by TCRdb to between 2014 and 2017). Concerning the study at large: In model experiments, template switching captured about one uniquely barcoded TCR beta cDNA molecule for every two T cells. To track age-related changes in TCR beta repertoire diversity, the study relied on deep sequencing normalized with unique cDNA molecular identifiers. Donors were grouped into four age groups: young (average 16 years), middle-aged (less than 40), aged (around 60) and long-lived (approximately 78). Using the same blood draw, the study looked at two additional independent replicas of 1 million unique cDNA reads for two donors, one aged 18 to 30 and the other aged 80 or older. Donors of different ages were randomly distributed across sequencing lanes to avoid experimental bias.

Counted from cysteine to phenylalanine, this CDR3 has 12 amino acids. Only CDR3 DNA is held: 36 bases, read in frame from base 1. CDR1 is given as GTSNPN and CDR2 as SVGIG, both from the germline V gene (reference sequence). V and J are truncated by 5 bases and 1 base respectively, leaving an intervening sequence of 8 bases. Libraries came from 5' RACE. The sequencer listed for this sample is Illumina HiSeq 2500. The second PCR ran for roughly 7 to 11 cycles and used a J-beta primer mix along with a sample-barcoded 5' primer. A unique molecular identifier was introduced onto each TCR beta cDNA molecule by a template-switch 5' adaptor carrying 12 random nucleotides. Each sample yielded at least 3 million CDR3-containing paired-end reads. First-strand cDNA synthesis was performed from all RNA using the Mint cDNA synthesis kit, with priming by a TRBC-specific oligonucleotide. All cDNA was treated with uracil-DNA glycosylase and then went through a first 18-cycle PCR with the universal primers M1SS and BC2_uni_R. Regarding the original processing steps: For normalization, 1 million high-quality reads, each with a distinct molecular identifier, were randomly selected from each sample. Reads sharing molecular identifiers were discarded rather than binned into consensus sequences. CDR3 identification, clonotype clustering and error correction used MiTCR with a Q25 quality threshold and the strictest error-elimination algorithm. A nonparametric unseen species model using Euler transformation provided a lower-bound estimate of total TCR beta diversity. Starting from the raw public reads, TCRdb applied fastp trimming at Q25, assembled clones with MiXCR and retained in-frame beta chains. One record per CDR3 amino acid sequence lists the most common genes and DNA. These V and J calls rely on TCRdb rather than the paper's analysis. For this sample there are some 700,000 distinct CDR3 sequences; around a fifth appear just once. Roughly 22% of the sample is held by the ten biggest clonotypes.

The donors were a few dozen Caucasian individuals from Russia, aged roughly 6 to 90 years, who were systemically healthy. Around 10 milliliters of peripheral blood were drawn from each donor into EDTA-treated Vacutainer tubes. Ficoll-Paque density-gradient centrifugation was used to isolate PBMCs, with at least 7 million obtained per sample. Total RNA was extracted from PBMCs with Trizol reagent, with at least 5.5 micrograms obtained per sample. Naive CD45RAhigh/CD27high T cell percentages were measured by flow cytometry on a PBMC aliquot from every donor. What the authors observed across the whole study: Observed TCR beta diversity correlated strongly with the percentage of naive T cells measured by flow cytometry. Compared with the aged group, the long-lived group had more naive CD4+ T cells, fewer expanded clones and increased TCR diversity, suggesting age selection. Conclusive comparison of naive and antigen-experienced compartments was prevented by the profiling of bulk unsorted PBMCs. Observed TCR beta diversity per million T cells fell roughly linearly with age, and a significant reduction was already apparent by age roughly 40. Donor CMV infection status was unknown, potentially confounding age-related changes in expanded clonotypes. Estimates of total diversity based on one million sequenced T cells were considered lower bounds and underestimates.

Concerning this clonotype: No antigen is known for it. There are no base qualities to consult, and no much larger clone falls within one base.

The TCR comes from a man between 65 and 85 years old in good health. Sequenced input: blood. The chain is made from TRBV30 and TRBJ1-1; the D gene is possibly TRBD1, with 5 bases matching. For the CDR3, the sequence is CAWDSQNTEAFF. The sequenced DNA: TGTGCCTGGGACAGCCAGAACACTGAAGCTTTCTTT.